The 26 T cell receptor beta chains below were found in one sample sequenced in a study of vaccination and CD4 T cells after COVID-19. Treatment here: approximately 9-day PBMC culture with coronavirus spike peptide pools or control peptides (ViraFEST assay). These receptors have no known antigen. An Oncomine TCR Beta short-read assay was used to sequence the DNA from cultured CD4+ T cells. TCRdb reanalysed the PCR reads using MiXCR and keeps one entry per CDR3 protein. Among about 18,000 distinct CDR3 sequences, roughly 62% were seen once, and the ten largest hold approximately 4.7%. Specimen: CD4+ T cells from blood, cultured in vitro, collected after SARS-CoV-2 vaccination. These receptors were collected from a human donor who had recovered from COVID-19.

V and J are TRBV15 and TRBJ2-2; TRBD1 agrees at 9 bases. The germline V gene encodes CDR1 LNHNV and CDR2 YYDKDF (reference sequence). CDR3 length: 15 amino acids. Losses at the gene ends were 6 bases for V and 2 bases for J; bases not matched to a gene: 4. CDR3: CATRGDRVNTGELFF. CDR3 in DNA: TGTGCCACCAGGGGGGACAGGGTCAACACCGGGGAGCTGTTTTTT.

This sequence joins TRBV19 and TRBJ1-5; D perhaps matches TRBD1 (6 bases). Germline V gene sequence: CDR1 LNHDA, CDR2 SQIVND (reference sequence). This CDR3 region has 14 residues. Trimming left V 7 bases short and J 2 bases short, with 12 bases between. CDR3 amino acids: CASMVQGGNQPQHF. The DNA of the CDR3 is TGTGCCAGTATGGTACAGGGAGGCAATCAGCCCCAGCATTTT.

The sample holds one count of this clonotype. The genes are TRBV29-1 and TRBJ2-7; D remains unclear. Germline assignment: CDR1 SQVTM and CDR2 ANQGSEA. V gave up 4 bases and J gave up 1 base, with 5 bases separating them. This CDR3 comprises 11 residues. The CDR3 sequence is CSVGASYEQYF. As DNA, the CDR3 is TGCAGCGTTGGGGCTTCCTACGAGCAGTACTTC.

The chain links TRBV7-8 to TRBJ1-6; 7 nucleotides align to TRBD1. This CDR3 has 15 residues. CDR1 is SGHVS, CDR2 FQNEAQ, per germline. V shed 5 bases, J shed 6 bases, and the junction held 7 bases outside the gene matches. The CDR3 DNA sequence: TGTGCCAGCAGCCTATCGACAGGGTCTAATTCACCCCTCCACTTT. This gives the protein CASSLSTGSNSPLHF. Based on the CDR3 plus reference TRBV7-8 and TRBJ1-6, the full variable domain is GAGVSQSPRYKVAKRGQDVALRCDPISGHVSLFWYQQALGQGPEFLTYFQNEAQLDKSGLPSDRFFAERPEGSVSTLKIQRTQQEDSAVYLCASSLSTGSNSPLHFGNGTRLTVT.

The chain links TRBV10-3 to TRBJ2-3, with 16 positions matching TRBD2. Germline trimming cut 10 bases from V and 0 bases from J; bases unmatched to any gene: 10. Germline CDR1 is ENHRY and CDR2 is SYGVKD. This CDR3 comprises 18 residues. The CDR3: CATTGLAGGYASTDTQYF. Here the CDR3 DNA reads TGTGCCACCACGGGACTAGCGGGGGGGTACGCTAGCACAGATACGCAGTATTTT.

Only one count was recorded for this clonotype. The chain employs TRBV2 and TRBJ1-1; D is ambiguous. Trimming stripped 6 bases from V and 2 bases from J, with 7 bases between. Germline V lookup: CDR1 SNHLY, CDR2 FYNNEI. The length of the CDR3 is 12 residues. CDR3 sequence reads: CASSRYNTEAFF. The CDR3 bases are TGTGCCAGCAGCAGATATAACACTGAAGCTTTCTTT.

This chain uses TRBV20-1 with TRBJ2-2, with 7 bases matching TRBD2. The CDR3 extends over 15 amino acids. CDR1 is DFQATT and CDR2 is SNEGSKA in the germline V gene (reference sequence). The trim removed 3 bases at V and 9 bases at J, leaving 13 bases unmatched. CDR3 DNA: TGCAGTGCTAGTAAAAGCGGGGCTGATTTTAGGGAGCTGTTTTTT. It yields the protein CSASKSGADFRELFF.

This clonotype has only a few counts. CDR3 sequence reads: CASSSEQNQPQHF. The DNA for the CDR3 is TGTGCCAGCAGCTCAGAACAGAATCAGCCCCAGCATTTT. The chain links TRBV7-9 to TRBJ1-5; D remains ambiguous. Germline lookup yields CDR1 SEHNR and CDR2 FQNEAQ (reference sequence). The CDR3 has 13 residues. V was shortened by 4 bases and J by 4 bases, with 8 bases between the two germline ends.

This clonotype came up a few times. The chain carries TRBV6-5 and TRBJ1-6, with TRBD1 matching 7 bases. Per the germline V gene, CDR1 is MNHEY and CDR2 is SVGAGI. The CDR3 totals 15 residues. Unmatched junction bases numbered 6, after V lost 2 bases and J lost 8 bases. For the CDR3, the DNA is TGTGCCAGCAGTTACAGGGGGCATGCCGATTCACCCCTCCACTTT. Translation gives CASSYRGHADSPLHF.

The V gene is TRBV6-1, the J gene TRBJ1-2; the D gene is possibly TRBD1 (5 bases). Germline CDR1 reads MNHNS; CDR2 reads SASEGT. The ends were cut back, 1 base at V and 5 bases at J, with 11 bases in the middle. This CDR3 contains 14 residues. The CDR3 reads CASSEGLDRYGYTF. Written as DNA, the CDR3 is TGTGCCAGCAGTGAAGGTTTAGACAGATATGGCTACACCTTC.

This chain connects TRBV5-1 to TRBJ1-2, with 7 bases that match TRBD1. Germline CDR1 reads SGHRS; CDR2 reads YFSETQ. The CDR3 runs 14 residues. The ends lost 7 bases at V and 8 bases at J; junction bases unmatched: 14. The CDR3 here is CASHNQGGYEGYTF. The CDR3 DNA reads TGCGCCAGCCACAATCAGGGGGGGTACGAAGGCTACACCTTC.

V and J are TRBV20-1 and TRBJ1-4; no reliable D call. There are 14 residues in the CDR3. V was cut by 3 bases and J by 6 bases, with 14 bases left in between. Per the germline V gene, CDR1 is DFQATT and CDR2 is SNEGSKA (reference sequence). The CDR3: CSASPGSGDEKLFF. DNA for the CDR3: TGCAGTGCTAGCCCTGGCAGCGGGGATGAAAAACTGTTTTTT.

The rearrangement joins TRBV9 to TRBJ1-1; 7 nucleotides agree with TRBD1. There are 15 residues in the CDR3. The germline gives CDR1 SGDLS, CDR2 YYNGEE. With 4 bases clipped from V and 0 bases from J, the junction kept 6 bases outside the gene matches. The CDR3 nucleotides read TGTGCCAGCAGCCCCCAAGGGACAGTGAACACTGAAGCTTTCTTT. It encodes CASSPQGTVNTEAFF.

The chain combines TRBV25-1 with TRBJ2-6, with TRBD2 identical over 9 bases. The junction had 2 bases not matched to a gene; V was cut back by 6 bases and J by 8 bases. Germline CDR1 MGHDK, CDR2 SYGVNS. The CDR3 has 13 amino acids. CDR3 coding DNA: TGTGCCAGCAGGCGGGGGGGAACCAACGTCCTGACTTTC. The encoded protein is CASRRGGTNVLTF.

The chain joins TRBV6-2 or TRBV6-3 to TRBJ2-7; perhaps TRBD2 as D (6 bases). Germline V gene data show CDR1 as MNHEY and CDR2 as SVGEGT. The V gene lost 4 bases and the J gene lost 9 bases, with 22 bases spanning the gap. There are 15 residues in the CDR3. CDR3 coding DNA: TGTGCCAGCAGTTCCTCCGGGACTGGGGGTCTCGGGCAGTACTTC. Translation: CASSSSGTGGLGQYF.

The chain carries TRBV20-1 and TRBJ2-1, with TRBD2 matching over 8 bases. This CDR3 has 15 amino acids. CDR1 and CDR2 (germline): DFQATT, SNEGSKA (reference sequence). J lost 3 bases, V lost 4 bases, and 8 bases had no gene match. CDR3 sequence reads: CSAIAVAGGYNEQFF. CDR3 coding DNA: TGCAGTGCTATCGCGGTCGCGGGGGGCTACAATGAGCAGTTCTTC.

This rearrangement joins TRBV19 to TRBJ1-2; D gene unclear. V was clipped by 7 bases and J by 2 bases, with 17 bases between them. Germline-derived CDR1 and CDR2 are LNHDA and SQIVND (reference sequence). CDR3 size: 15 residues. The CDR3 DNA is TGTGCCAGTATGGAGGGTTCGATGAGGAACTATGGCTACACCTTC. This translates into CASMEGSMRNYGYTF.

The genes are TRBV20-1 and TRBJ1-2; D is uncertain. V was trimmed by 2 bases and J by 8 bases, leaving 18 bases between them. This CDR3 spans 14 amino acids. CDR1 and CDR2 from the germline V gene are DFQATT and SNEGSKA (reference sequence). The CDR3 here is CSARPSRAREGYTF. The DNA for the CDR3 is TGCAGTGCTAGACCCTCTAGAGCCAGAGAAGGCTACACCTTC.

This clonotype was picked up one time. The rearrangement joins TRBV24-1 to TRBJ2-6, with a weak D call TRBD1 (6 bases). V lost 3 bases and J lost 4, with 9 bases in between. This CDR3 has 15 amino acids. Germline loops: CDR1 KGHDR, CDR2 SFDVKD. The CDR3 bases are TGTGCCACCAGTGATACAGGGACCGGGGCCAACGTCCTGACTTTC. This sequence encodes CATSDTGTGANVLTF.

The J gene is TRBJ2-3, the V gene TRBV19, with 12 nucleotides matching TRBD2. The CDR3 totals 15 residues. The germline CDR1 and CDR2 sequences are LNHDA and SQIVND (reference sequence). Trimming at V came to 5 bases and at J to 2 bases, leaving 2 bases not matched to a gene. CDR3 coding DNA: TGTGCCAGTAGTCGACTAGCGGGAGACACAGATACGCAGTATTTT. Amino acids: CASSRLAGDTDTQYF.

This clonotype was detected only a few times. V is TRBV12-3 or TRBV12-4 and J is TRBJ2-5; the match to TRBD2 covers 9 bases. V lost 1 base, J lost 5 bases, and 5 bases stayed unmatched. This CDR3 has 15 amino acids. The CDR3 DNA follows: TGTGCCAGCAGTTTAGGCGGGGGGGCCGGGGAGACCCAGTACTTC. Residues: CASSLGGGAGETQYF.

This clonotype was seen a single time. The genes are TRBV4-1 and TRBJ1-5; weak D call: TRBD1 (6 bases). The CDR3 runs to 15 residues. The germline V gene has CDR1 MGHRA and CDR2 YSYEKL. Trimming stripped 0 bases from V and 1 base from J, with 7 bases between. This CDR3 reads CASSQEQGSNQPQHF. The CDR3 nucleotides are TGCGCCAGCAGCCAAGAACAGGGAAGCAATCAGCCCCAGCATTTT.

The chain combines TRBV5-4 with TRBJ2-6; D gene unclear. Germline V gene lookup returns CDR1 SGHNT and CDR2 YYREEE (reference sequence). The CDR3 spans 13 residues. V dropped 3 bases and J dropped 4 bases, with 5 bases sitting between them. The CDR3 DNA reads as TGTGCCAGCAGCTGGTGGGGGGCCAACGTCCTGACTTTC. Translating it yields CASSWWGANVLTF.

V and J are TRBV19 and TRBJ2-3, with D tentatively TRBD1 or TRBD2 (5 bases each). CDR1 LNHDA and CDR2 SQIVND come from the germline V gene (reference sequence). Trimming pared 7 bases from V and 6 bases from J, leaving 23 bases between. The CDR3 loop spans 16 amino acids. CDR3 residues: CASTKRDAPTSDTQYF. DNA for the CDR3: TGTGCCAGTACTAAAAGGGACGCGCCAACGTCGGATACGCAGTATTTT.

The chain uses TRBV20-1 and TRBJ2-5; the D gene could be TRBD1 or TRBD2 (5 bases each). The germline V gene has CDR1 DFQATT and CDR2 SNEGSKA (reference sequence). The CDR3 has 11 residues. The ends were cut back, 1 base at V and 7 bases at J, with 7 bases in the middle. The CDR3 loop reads CSARGGATQYF. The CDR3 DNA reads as TGCAGTGCTAGAGGAGGGGCGACCCAGTACTTC.

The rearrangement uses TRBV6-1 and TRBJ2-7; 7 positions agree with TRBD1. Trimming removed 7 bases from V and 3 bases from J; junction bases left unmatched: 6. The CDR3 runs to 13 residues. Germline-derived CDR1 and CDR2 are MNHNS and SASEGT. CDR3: CASTSQGIYEQYF. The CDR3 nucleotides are TGTGCCAGCACCTCACAGGGGATCTACGAGCAGTACTTC.